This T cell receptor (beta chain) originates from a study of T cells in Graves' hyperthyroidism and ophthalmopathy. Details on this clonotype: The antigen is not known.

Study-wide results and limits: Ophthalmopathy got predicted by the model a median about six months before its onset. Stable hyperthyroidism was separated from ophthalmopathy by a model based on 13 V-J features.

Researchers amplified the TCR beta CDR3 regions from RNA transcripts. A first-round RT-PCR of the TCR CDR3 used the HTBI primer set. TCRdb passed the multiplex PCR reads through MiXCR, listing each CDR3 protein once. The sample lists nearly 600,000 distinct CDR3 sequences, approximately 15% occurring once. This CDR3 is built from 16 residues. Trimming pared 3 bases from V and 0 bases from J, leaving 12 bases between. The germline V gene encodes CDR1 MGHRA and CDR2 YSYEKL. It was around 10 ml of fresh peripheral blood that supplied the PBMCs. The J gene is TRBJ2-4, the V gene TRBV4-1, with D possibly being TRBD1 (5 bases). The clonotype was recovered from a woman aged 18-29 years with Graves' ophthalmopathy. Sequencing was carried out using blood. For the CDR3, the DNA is TGCGCCAGCAGCCAGCGGACACCTATAGCCAAAAACATTCAGTACTTC. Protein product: CASSQRTPIAKNIQYF.